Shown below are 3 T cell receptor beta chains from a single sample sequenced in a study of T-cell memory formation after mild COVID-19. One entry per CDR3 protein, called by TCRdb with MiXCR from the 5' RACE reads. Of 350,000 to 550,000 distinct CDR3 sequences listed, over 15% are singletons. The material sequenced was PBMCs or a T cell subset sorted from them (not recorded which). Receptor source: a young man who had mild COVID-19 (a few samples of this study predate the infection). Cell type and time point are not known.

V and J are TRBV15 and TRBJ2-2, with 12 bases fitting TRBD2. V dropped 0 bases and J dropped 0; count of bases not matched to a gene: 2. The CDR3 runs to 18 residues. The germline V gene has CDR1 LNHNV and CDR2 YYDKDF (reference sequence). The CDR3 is CATSRDLAGGTNTGELFF. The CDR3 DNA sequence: TGTGCCACCAGCAGAGACCTAGCGGGGGGGACGAACACCGGGGAGCTGTTTTTT.

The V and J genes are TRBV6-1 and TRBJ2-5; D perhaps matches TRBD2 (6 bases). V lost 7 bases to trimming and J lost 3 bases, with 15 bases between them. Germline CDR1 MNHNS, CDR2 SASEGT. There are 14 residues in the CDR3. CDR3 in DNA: TGTGCCAGCAACTCCGGGGGAGCGGAAGAGACCCAGTACTTC. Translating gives CASNSGGAEETQYF.

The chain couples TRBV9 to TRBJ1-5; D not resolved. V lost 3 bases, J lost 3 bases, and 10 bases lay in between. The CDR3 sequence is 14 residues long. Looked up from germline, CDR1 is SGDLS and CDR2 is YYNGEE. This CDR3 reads CASSADGLNQPQHF. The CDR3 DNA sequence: TGTGCCAGCAGCGCGGACGGGCTCAATCAGCCCCAGCATTTT.